These T cell receptor beta chains were read from a single sample in a study of control samples from healthy donors and cancer patients. TCRdb's table, derived via immunoSEQ multiplex PCR, lists solely in-frame clones and lacks some. The profile shows about 160,000 clones, around 90% of them singletons. Sequencing used blood. These receptors were taken from a woman under 40 in good health. Both conserved end residues are part of each CDR3. D genes are given only for firm matches. Clone size is stated in some rows and not others, as once, few, many or a class when expanded.

d_call,j_call,v_call,clone_size,cdr3_aa,cdr3_nt
.,TRBJ1-1,TRBV7-2,once,CASSRGRGTEAFF,TGTGCCAGCAGCCGAGGACGGGGCACTGAAGCTTTCTTT
.,TRBJ1-1,TRBV7-9,once,CASSLDGWVVNTEAFF,TGTGCCAGCAGCTTAGACGGCTGGGTCGTGAACACTGAAGCTTTCTTT
.,TRBJ2-1,TRBV10-2,.,CASSLGAGEQFF,TGCGCCAGCAGTCTAGGGGCTGGGGAGCAGTTCTTC
TRBD1,TRBJ1-5,TRBV25-1,.,CASSDSRGLDQPQHF,TGTGCCAGCAGTGATTCCAGGGGGCTAGATCAGCCCCAGCATTTT
TRBD1,TRBJ1-2,TRBV13,.,CASSIRTGENPNYGYTF,TGTGCCAGCAGCATCCGGACAGGGGAGAATCCTAACTATGGCTACACCTTC
.,TRBJ2-7,TRBV7-2,.,CASSLSSSYEQYF,TGTGCCAGCAGCTTATCCAGCTCCTACGAGCAGTACTTC
TRBD1,TRBJ2-3,TRBV5-1,.,CASSRDSYTDTQYF,TGCGCCAGCAGCAGGGACAGCTACACAGATACGCAGTATTTT
.,TRBJ2-7,TRBV27,.,CASSLSLRMGAAGAHPYSSYEQYF,TGTGCCAGCAGTTTATCCCTGCGGATGGGGGCGGCGGGGGCCCATCCTTATAGCTCCTACGAGCAGTACTTC
TRBD1,TRBJ1-1,TRBV5-6,once,CASSSAGQGISEAFF,TGTGCCAGCAGCTCTGCAGGACAGGGTATCTCTGAAGCTTTCTTT
.,TRBJ1-1,TRBV5-1,.,CASSLVWALSTEAFF,TGCGCCAGCAGCTTGGTTTGGGCATTGAGCACTGAAGCTTTCTTT
.,TRBJ2-2,TRBV29-1,.,CSAGQTKGTGELFF,TGCAGCGCCGGACAGACTAAGGGGACCGGGGAGCTGTTTTTT
TRBD1,TRBJ1-1,TRBV5-1,.,CASSLVGQGPEAFF,TGCGCCAGCAGCTTGGTGGGACAGGGGCCTGAAGCTTTCTTT
.,TRBJ2-7,TRBV20-1,.,CSARGPYEQYF,TGCAGTGCTAGAGGACCGTACGAGCAGTACTTC
.,TRBJ2-1,TRBV6-6,.,CASSSDLGTYNEQFF,TGTGCCAGCAGTTCGGACTTGGGGACCTACAATGAGCAGTTCTTC
.,TRBJ2-5,TRBV28,.,CASKLQGEETQYF,TGTGCCAGCAAACTACAGGGTGAAGAGACCCAGTACTTC
TRBD2,TRBJ2-3,TRBV4-1,.,CASSHRTSGRPSTDTQYF,TGCGCCAGCAGCCACCGGACTAGCGGGAGGCCAAGCACAGATACGCAGTATTTT
.,TRBJ1-6,TRBV30,.,CAFKLGGNNSPLHF,TGTGCCTTTAAACTTGGGGGGAATAATTCACCCCTCCACTTT
.,TRBJ2-1,TRBV28,.,CASTLGPSNEQFF,TGTGCCAGCACCCTTGGACCCAGCAATGAGCAGTTCTTC
.,TRBJ2-5,TRBV10-3,.,CAISEGGEETQYF,TGTGCCATCAGTGAAGGAGGGGAAGAGACCCAGTACTTC
.,TRBJ2-3,TRBV5-4,.,CASSLRQITDTQYF,TGTGCCAGCAGCTTGCGACAGATCACAGATACGCAGTATTTT
.,TRBJ2-5,TRBV29-1,.,CSVHTGLQAETQYF,TGCAGCGTGCACACGGGTCTTCAGGCCGAGACCCAGTACTTC
TRBD1,TRBJ1-2,TRBV6-5,.,CASRDRVYGYTF,TGTGCCAGCCGGGACAGAGTATATGGCTACACCTTC
.,TRBJ1-2,TRBV18,.,CASSLELQGRDGYTF,TGTGCCAGCTCACTTGAACTACAAGGGCGGGATGGCTACACCTTC
.,TRBJ2-2,TRBV28,.,CASTLGRTGELFF,TGTGCCAGCACCTTGGGCCGAACCGGGGAGCTGTTTTTT
.,TRBJ1-2,TRBV4-2,.,CASSLRGADFYGYTF,TGTGCCAGCAGCCTAAGAGGGGCGGATTTCTATGGCTACACCTTC
TRBD2,TRBJ2-3,TRBV25-1,.,CASGWGGTLTDTQYF,TGTGCCAGCGGCTGGGGAGGGACTCTCACAGATACGCAGTATTTT
.,TRBJ2-6,TRBV28,.,CASSRPLSSGANVLTF,TGTGCCAGCTCCCGCCCCTTAAGCTCTGGGGCCAACGTCCTGACTTTC
TRBD1,TRBJ2-2,TRBV19,.,CASRQGSGELFF,TGTGCCAGTAGACAGGGGTCCGGGGAGCTGTTTTTT
.,TRBJ1-4,TRBV7-2,.,CASSFTQTEKLFF,TGTGCCAGCAGCTTCACCCAAACAGAAAAACTGTTTTTT
.,TRBJ2-1,TRBV18,.,CASSSGGPIPNEQFF,TGTGCCAGCTCGTCCGGGGGGCCCATCCCCAATGAGCAGTTCTTC
.,TRBJ1-1,TRBV29-1,.,CSVEGDPPEAFF,TGCAGCGTTGAAGGCGACCCCCCTGAAGCTTTCTTT
TRBD1,TRBJ1-5,TRBV28,.,CASSQTTGYQPQHF,TGTGCCAGCAGCCAGACGACAGGGTACCAGCCCCAGCATTTT
.,TRBJ1-2,TRBV28,.,CASSLRGQAIYGYTF,TGTGCCAGCAGTTTACGGGGGCAAGCCATCTATGGCTACACCTTC